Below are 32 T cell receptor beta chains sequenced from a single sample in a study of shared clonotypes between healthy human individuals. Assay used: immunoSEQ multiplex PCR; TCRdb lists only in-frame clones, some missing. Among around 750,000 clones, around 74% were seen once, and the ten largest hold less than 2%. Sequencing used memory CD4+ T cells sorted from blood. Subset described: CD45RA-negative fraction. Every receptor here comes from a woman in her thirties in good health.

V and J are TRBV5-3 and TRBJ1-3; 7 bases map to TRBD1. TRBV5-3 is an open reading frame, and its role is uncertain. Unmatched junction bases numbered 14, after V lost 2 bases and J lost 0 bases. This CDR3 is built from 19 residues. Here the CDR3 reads CARSLVQYGQESSGNTIYF. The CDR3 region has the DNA TGTGCCAGAAGCTTAGTCCAATATGGACAGGAGAGCTCTGGAAACACCATATATTTT.

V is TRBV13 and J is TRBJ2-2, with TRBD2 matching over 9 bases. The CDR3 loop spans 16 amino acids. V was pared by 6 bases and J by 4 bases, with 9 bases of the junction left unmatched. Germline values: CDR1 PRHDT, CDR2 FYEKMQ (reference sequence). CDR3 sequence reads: CASSPFLAGSTGELFF. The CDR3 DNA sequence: TGTGCCAGCAGTCCTTTCCTAGCGGGATCCACCGGGGAGCTGTTTTTT.

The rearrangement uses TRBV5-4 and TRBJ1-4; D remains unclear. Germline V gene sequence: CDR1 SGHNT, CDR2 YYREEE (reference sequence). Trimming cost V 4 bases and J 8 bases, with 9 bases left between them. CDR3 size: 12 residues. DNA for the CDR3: TGTGCCAGCAGCCTCCTTAACGAAAAACTGTTTTTT. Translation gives CASSLLNEKLFF. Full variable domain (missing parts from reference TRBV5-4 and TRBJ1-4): ETGVTQSPTHLIKTRGQQVTLRCSSQSGHNTVSWYQQALGQGPQFIFQYYREEENGRGNFPPRFSGLQFPNYSSELNVNALELDDSALYLCASSLLNEKLFFGSGTQLSVL.

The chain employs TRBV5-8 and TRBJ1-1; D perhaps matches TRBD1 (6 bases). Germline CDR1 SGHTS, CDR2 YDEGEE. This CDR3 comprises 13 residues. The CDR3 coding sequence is TGTGCAGTGGGGGGCCCCATGAACACTGAAGCTTTCTTT. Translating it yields CAVGGPMNTEAFF. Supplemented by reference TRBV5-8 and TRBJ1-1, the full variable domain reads EAGVTQSPTHLIKTRGQQATLRCSPISGHTSVYWYQQALGLGLQFLLWYDEGEERNRGNFPPRFSGRQFPNYSSELNVNALELEDSALYLCAVGGPMNTEAFFGQGTRLTVV.

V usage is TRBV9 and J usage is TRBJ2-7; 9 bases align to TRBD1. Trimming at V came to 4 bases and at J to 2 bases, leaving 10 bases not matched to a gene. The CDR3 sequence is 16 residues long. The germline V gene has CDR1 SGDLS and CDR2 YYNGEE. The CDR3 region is CASSSILTGGTYEQYF. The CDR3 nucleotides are TGTGCCAGCAGCTCAATCCTGACAGGGGGTACCTACGAGCAGTACTTC.

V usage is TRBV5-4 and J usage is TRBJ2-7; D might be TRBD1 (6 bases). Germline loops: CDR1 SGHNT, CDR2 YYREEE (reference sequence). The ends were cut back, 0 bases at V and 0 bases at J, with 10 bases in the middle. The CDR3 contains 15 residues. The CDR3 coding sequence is TGTGCCAGCAGCTTGGACAGGGTGTCCTCCTACGAGCAGTACTTC. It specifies CASSLDRVSSYEQYF.

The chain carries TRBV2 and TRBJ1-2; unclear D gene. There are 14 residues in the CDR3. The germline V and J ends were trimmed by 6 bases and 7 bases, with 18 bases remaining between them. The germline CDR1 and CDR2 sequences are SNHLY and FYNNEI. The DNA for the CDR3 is TGTGCCAGCAGCGCCATCTCGGAATCCGGTGGCTACACCTTC. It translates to CASSAISESGGYTF.

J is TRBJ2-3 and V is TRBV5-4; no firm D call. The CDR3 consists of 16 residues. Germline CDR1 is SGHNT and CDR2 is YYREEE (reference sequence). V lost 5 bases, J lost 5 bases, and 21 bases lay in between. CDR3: CASRPEIGLGIDTQYF. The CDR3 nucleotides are TGTGCCAGCAGACCCGAGATTGGGCTAGGGATAGATACGCAGTATTTT.

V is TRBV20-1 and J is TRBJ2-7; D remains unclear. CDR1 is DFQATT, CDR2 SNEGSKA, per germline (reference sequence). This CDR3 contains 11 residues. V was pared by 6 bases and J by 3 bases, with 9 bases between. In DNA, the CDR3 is TGCAGTGCGGAGTTGGGCTACGAGCAGTACTTC. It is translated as CSAELGYEQYF.

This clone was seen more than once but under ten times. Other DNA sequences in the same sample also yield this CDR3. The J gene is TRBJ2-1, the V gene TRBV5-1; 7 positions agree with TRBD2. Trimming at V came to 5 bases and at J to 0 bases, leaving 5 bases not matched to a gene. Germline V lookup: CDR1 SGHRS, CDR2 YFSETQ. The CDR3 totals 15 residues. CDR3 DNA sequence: TGCGCCAGCAGTGCATCTAGCGGCTCCTACAATGAGCAGTTCTTC. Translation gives CASSASSGSYNEQFF.

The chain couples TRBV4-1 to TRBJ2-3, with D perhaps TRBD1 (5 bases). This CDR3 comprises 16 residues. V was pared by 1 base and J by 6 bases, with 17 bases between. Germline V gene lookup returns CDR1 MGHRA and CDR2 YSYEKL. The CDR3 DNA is TGCGCCAGCAGCCAAGTAGACAGAAGCTCTGGGGATACGCAGTATTTT. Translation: CASSQVDRSSGDTQYF.

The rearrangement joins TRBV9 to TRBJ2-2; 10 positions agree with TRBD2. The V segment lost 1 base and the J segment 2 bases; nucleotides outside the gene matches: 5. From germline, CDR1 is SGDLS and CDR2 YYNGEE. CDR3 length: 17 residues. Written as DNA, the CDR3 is TGTGCCAGCAGCGTAACGCCTAGCGGGAGTAACACCGGGGAGCTGTTTTTT. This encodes CASSVTPSGSNTGELFF.

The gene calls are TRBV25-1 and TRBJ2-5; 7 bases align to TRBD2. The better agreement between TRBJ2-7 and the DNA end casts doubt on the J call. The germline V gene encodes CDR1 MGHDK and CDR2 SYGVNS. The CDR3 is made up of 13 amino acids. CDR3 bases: TGTGCCAGCAGTGAAGCGGGAGCCCACGAGCAGTACTTC. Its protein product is CASSEAGAHEQYF.

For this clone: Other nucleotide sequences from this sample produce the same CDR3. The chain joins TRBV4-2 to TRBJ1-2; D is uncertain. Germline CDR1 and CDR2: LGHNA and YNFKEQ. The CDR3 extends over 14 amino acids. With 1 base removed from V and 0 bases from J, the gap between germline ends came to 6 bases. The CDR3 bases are TGTGCCAGCAGCCAAGGGACGGCTAACTATGGCTACACCTTC. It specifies CASSQGTANYGYTF.

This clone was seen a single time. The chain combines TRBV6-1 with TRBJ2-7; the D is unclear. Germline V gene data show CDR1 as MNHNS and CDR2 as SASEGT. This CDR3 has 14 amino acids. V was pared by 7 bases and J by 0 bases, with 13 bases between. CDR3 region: CASKVDLSSYEQYF. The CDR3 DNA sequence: TGTGCCAGCAAAGTGGACCTCAGCTCCTACGAGCAGTACTTC.

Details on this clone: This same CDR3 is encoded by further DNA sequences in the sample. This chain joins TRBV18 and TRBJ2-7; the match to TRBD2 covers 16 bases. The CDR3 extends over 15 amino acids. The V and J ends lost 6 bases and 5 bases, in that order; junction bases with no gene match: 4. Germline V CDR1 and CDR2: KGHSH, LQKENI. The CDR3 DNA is TGTGCCAGCTCCCCCGGGACTAGCGGGAGGGACGAGCAGTACTTC. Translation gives CASSPGTSGRDEQYF.

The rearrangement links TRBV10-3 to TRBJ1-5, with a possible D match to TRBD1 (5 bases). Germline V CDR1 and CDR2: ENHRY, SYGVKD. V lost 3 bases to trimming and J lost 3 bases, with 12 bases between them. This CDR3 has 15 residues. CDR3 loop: CAISEGQGNNQPQHF. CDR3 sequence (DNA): TGTGCCATCAGTGAAGGGCAGGGAAACAATCAGCCCCAGCATTTT.

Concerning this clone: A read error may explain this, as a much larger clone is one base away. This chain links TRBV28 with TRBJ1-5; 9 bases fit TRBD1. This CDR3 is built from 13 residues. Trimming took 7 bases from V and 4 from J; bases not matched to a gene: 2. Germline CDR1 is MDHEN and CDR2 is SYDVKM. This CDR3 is CASTGTGNQPQHF. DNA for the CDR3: TGTGCCAGCACCGGGACAGGGAATCAGCCCCAGCATTTT. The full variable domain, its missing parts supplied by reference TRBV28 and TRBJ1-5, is DVKVTQSSRYLVKRTGEKVFLECVQDMDHENMFWYRQDPGLGLRLIYFSYDVKMKEKGDIPEGYSVSREKKERFSLILESASTNQTSMYLCASTGTGNQPQHFGDGTRLSIL.

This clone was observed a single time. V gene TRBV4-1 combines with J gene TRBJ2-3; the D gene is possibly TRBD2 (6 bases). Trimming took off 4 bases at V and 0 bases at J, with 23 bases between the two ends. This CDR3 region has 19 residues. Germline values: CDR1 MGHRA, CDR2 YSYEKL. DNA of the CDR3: TGCGCCAGCAGCCTCTCGTGGCTAGCGAGTTCTATTAGCACAGATACGCAGTATTTT. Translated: CASSLSWLASSISTDTQYF.

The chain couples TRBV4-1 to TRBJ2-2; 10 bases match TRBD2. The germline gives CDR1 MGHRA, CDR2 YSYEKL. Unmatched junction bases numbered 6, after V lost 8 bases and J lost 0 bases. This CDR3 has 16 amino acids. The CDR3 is CASGRLAGSNTGELFF. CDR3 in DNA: TGCGCCAGCGGCAGACTAGCGGGTTCGAACACCGGGGAGCTGTTTTTT.

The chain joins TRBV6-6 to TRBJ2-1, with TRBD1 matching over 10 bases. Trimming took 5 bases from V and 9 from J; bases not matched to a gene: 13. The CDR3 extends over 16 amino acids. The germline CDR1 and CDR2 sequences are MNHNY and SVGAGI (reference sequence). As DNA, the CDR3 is TGTGCCAGCAGTAGACAGGGGGCCCATCTTGCCAGTGAGCAGTTCTTC. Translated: CASSRQGAHLASEQFF.

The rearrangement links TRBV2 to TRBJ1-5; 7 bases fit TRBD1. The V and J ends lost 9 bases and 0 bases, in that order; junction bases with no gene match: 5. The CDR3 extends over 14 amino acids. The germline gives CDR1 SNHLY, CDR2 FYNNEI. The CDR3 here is CASKGQPSNQPQHF. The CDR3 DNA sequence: TGTGCCAGTAAGGGACAGCCTAGCAATCAGCCCCAGCATTTT.

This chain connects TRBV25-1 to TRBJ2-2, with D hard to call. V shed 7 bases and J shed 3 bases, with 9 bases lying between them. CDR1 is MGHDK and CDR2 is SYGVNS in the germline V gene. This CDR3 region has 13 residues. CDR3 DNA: TGTGCCAGCACGTTGGGGTACACCGGGGAGCTGTTTTTT. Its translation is CASTLGYTGELFF.

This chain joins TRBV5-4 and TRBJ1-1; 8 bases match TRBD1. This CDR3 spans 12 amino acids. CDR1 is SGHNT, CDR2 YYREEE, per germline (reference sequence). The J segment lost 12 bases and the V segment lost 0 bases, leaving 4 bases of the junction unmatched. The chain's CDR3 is CASSLDRGVTFF. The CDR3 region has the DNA TGTGCCAGCAGCTTGGACAGGGGGGTAACTTTCTTT.

Written as DNA, the CDR3 is TGCAGCGCAAGCGGGACTAGCGGGGCAGATACGCAGTATTTT. This encodes CSASGTSGADTQYF. V is TRBV29-1 and J is TRBJ2-3; 13 bases agree with TRBD2. V shed 7 bases and J 4 bases; nucleotides not matched to a gene: 5. CDR3 length equals 14 residues. Germline V lookup: CDR1 SQVTM, CDR2 ANQGSEA.

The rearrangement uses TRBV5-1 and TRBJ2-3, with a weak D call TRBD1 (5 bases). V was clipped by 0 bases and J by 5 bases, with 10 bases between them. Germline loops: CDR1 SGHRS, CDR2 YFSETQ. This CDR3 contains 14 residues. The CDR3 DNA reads TGCGCCAGCAGCTTGGGCCGCAGGGAAGATACGCAGTATTTT. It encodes CASSLGRREDTQYF.

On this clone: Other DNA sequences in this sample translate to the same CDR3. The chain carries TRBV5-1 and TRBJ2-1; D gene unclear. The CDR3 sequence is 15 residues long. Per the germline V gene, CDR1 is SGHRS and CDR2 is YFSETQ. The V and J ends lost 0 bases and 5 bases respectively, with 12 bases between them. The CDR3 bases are TGCGCCAGCAGCTTGGGGGCAGGTCGGAACAATGAGCAGTTCTTC. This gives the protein CASSLGAGRNNEQFF.

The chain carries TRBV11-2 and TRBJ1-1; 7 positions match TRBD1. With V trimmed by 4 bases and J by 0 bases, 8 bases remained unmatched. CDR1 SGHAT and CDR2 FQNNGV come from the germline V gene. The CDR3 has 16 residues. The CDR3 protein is CASSSPTGNMNTEAFF. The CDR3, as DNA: TGTGCCAGCAGCTCCCCGACAGGGAATATGAACACTGAAGCTTTCTTT.

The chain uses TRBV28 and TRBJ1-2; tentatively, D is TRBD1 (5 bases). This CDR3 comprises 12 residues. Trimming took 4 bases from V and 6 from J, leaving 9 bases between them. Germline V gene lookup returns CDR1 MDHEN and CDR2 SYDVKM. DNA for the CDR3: TGTGCCAGCAGTTGGGACGGACATGGCTACACCTTC. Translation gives CASSWDGHGYTF.

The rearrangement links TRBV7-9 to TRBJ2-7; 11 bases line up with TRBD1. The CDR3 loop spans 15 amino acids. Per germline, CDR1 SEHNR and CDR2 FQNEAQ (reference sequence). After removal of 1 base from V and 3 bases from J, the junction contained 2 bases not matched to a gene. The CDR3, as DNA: TGTGCCAGCAGCTTAGGGGACAGGGGGATCTACGAGCAGTACTTC. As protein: CASSLGDRGIYEQYF.

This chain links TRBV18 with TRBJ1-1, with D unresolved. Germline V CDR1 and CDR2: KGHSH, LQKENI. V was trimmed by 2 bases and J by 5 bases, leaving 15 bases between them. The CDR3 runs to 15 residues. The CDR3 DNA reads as TGTGCCAGCTCACCAGGGCGCGAGTTCGGGACTGAAGCTTTCTTT. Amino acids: CASSPGREFGTEAFF.

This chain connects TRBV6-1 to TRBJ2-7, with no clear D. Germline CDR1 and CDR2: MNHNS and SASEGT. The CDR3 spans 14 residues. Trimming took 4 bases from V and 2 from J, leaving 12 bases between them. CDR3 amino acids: CASSGPTMAYEQYF. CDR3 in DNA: TGTGCCAGCAGTGGACCTACTATGGCCTACGAGCAGTACTTC.